The 22 T cell receptor beta chains in this list originate from one sample, sequenced in a study of graft-versus-host responses after intestinal transplantation. Clones were read by immunoSEQ multiplex PCR, and TCRdb kept only the in-frame ones, dropping some. The sample lists over 15,000 clones, around 70% occurring once. Intraepithelial and lamina propria lymphocytes were freed from processed graft tissue. The sample in question was ileum tissue, obtained 14 days after transplant. The receptors were sampled from a human patient who received an intestinal transplant, so some T cells may come from the graft donor.

This clone was found a few times. V usage is TRBV10-3 and J usage is TRBJ1-2; D might be TRBD1 (6 bases). V lost 6 bases and J lost 8, with 13 bases in between. This CDR3 contains 12 residues. Germline V gives CDR1 ENHRY, CDR2 SYGVKD. The CDR3 spells CAISQYRDGYTF. CDR3 DNA sequence: TGTGCCATCAGCCAATACAGGGACGGCTACACCTTC.

V and J are TRBV7-9 and TRBJ2-1, with D possibly being TRBD2 (7 bases). The germline CDR1 and CDR2 sequences are SEHNR and FQNEAQ (reference sequence). Between the trimmed V and J ends, which lost 8 bases and 0 bases, there was a span of 17 bases. The CDR3 consists of 16 residues. The DNA of the CDR3 is TGTGCCAGCCGGCCTTCCGCGGGGGCCTCCTACAATGAGCAGTTCTTC. Translation: CASRPSAGASYNEQFF.

The chain combines TRBV5-1 with TRBJ2-1, with TRBD1 identical over 11 bases. This CDR3 contains 16 residues. CDR1 and CDR2 (germline): SGHRS, YFSETQ. V shed 2 bases and J 8 bases; nucleotides not matched to a gene: 9. CDR3 sequence reads: CASSLRTGQGADEQFF. CDR3 in DNA: TGCGCCAGCAGCTTACGAACCGGACAGGGGGCGGATGAGCAGTTCTTC.

This clone was counted a few times. CDR3 sequence: CASSGTQETQYF. The CDR3 DNA reads as TGTGCCAGCAGCGGGACTCAAGAGACCCAGTACTTC. This chain uses TRBV9 with TRBJ2-5, with D possibly TRBD2 on 5 matching bases. Germline-derived CDR1 and CDR2 are SGDLS and YYNGEE. This CDR3 region has 12 residues. The V end lost 3 bases, the J end lost 2 bases, and 5 bases lay between the germline ends. The full variable domain, with the rest looked up from reference TRBV9 and TRBJ2-5, is DSGVTQTPKHLITATGQRVTLRCSPRSGDLSVYWYQQSLDQGLQFLIQYYNGEERAKGNILERFSAQQFPDLHSELNLSSLELGDSALYFCASSGTQETQYFGPGTRLLVL.

Points on this clone: This CDR3 is also generated by other DNA sequences in the sample. The chain carries TRBV6-4 and TRBJ2-1, with D maybe TRBD1 (7 bases). This CDR3 has 14 residues. The germline V and J ends were trimmed by 9 bases and 2 bases, with 14 bases remaining between them. In germline, CDR1 is MRHNA, CDR2 SNTAGT. This chain's CDR3 is CASSPGGPYNEQFF. CDR3 sequence (DNA): TGTGCCAGTAGTCCAGGGGGGCCCTACAATGAGCAGTTCTTC.

CDR3 bases: TGTGCCAGCAGGGGGAGTTCCCCGCTTTATGGCTACACCTTC. Translating gives CASRGSSPLYGYTF. V and J are TRBV7-9 and TRBJ1-2; no firm D call. The length of the CDR3 is 14 residues. CDR1 is SEHNR and CDR2 is FQNEAQ in the germline V gene (reference sequence). V lost 6 bases to trimming and J lost 5 bases, with 16 bases between them.

The chain combines TRBV28 with TRBJ1-2; the D gene is possibly TRBD1 (5 bases). The V gene lost 1 base and the J gene lost 4 bases, with 16 bases spanning the gap. Germline V gene data show CDR1 as MDHEN and CDR2 as SYDVKM. The CDR3 consists of 16 residues. CDR3 sequence: CASSLSRKGVVYGYTF. The DNA of the CDR3 is TGTGCCAGCAGTTTATCCCGTAAAGGGGTGGTCTATGGCTACACCTTC.

The J gene is TRBJ2-7, the V gene TRBV5-1; no clear D gene. This CDR3 region has 13 residues. Trimming stripped 5 bases from V and 6 bases from J, with 15 bases between. The germline V gene has CDR1 SGHRS and CDR2 YFSETQ. CDR3 sequence: CASSANFLGEQYF. Written as DNA, the CDR3 is TGCGCCAGCAGTGCGAATTTTCTCGGCGAGCAGTACTTC. Filled out from reference TRBV5-1 and TRBJ2-7, the complete variable domain reads KAGVTQTPRYLIKTRGQQVTLSCSPISGHRSVSWYQQTPGQGLQFLFEYFSETQRNKGNFPGRFSGRQFSNSRSEMNVSTLELGDSALYLCASSANFLGEQYFGPGTRLTVT.

This clone turned up a few times. V and J are TRBV7-9 and TRBJ1-1; the D is unclear. The V gene's germline CDR1 is SEHNR and CDR2 FQNEAQ (reference sequence). The V end was cut by 0 bases, the J end by 10 bases, with 9 bases between. CDR3 size: 12 residues. CDR3 sequence reads: CASSLAGNGAFF. CDR3 bases: TGTGCCAGCAGCTTAGCGGGGAACGGAGCTTTCTTT.

The chain combines TRBV13 with TRBJ2-3; 11 bases align to TRBD2. Germline V lookup: CDR1 PRHDT, CDR2 FYEKMQ (reference sequence). Germline trimming cut 5 bases from V and 5 bases from J; bases unmatched to any gene: 6. This CDR3 has 15 residues. The CDR3 region is CASSLGLAGGDTQYF. The CDR3 nucleotides are TGTGCCAGCAGCCTCGGACTAGCGGGTGGAGATACGCAGTATTTT.

This clone has only a few counts. This chain links TRBV20-1 with TRBJ1-2; D is undetermined. V lost 5 bases and J 4 bases, leaving 8 bases between the germline ends. The CDR3 runs to 11 residues. CDR1 DFQATT and CDR2 SNEGSKA come from the germline V gene (reference sequence). This CDR3 reads CSADLSYGYTF. The CDR3 DNA reads TGCAGTGCTGACCTATCCTATGGCTACACCTTC.

This sequence joins TRBV7-3 and TRBJ2-1, with TRBD2 identical over 7 bases. V shed 1 base and J 4 bases; nucleotides not matched to a gene: 7. The germline V gene encodes CDR1 SGHTA and CDR2 FQGTGA. The CDR3 totals 16 residues. CDR3 coding DNA: TGTGCCAGCAGCTTAAGTTTGGCTAGCGGATACAATGAGCAGTTCTTC. Translation gives CASSLSLASGYNEQFF.

This chain joins TRBV5-6 and TRBJ1-3; a possible D gene is TRBD1 (6 bases). CDR1 and CDR2 from the germline V gene are SGHDT and YYEEEE. V was clipped by 0 bases and J by 1 base, with 14 bases between them. There are 17 residues in the CDR3. This chain's CDR3 is CASSLAGGGASGNTIYF. CDR3 nucleotide sequence: TGTGCCAGCAGCTTGGCTGGCGGGGGCGCTTCTGGAAACACCATATATTTT.

The gene calls are TRBV20-1 and TRBJ2-1; a weak D match, TRBD2 (5 bases). The CDR3 totals 10 residues. The germline V gene has CDR1 DFQATT and CDR2 SNEGSKA (reference sequence). V gave up 3 bases and J gave up 10 bases, with 7 bases separating them. The CDR3 region has the DNA TGCAGTGCTAGGGGAGAGGAGCAGTTCTTC. This gives the protein CSARGEEQFF.

The chain recombines TRBV7-8 with TRBJ1-5, with D perhaps matching TRBD1 (5 bases). The CDR3 loop spans 17 amino acids. CDR1 and CDR2 (germline): SGHVS, FQNEAQ. V gave up 1 base and J gave up 0 bases, with 13 bases separating them. The CDR3 DNA sequence: TGTGCCAGCAGCTTAGGGACTGGGACTTTTAGCAATCAGCCCCAGCATTTT. The encoded protein is CASSLGTGTFSNQPQHF.

The chain couples TRBV30 to TRBJ1-2; the D is unclear. The CDR3 is 14 residues long. Per germline, CDR1 GTSNPN and CDR2 SVGIG (reference sequence). V lost 1 base, J lost 0 bases, and 9 bases lay in between. In nucleotides, the CDR3 is TGTGCCTGGAGTGCTGTCGCTGCTAACTATGGCTACACCTTC. Translating gives CAWSAVAANYGYTF.

V is TRBV20-1 and J is TRBJ1-2; D remains ambiguous. CDR1 is DFQATT, CDR2 SNEGSKA, per germline (reference sequence). This CDR3 is 10 amino acids long. V was clipped by 2 bases and J by 7 bases, with 5 bases between them. The CDR3, as DNA: TGCAGTGCTAGACAGCTTGGCTACACCTTC. Translated: CSARQLGYTF.

The V gene is TRBV4-1, the J gene TRBJ2-4; no reliable D call. Per germline, CDR1 MGHRA and CDR2 YSYEKL. V lost 0 bases and J 0 bases, leaving 12 bases between the germline ends. This CDR3 spans 17 amino acids. DNA for the CDR3: TGCGCCAGCAGCCAAGATCAAGGGCACCTAGCCAAAAACATTCAGTACTTC. Translated, it gives CASSQDQGHLAKNIQYF.

The J gene is TRBJ2-5, the V gene TRBV5-1, with 8 positions matching TRBD1. Trimming at V came to 4 bases and at J to 5 bases, leaving 10 bases not matched to a gene. This CDR3 region has 15 residues. CDR1 SGHRS and CDR2 YFSETQ come from the germline V gene. The CDR3 is CASSLGTGGEETQYF. The CDR3 nucleotides are TGCGCCAGCAGCCTAGGGACAGGTGGGGAGGAGACCCAGTACTTC.

This chain connects TRBV19 to TRBJ1-5, with 7 bases matching TRBD1. Germline CDR1 and CDR2: LNHDA and SQIVND (reference sequence). The CDR3 sequence is 16 residues long. J lost 4 bases, V lost 7 bases, and 13 bases had no gene match. In DNA form, the CDR3 reads TGTGCCAGTAACCATGGCGAGGCAGGGGGAAATCAGCCCCAGCATTTT. Protein product: CASNHGEAGGNQPQHF.

This clone was seen once. V usage is TRBV11-2 and J usage is TRBJ2-1; 8 nucleotides line up with TRBD2. The CDR3 is 14 amino acids. Losses at the gene ends were 6 bases for V and 6 bases for J; bases not matched to a gene: 7. In germline, CDR1 is SGHAT, CDR2 FQNNGV. The CDR3 loop reads CASRSTSGPNEQFF. The CDR3 nucleotides read TGTGCCAGCAGATCCACTAGCGGACCCAATGAGCAGTTCTTC.

This clone was found once. Written as DNA, the CDR3 is TGTGCCAGCAGCTACCGGGACAGGGCCTACTTTAACTATGGCTACACCTTC. This encodes CASSYRDRAYFNYGYTF. The V and J genes are TRBV11-2 and TRBJ1-2, with 9 positions matching TRBD1. The CDR3 has 17 amino acids. V dropped 4 bases and J dropped 1; count of bases not matched to a gene: 10. CDR1 is SGHAT and CDR2 is FQNNGV in the germline V gene.